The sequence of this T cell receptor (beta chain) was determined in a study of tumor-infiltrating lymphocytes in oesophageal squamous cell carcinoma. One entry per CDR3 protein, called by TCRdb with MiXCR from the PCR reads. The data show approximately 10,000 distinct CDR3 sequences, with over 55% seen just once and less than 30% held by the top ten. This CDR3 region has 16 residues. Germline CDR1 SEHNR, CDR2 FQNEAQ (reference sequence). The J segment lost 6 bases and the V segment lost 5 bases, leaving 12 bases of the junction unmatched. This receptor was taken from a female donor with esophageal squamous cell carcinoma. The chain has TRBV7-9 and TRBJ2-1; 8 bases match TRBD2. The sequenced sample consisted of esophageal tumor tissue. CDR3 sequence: CASSERGLVSFNEQFF. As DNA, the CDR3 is TGTGCCAGCAGCGAAAGGGGACTAGTCAGCTTCAATGAGCAGTTCTTC.